This T cell receptor (beta chain) was sequenced for a study of T-cell reconstitution after alpha-beta-depleted transplantation in children. This clonotype was picked up many times. J was trimmed by 6 bases and V by 6 bases; bases with no gene match: 3. The CDR3 covers 14 residues. As it was prepared, the TCRbeta library received unique molecular identifiers. TCRdb reprocessed the PCR reads via MiXCR and lists one record per CDR3 protein. This sample carries 600,000 to 700,000 distinct CDR3 sequences, over 15% of them seen once, and the ten largest clones take approximately 1.1%. The V and J genes are TRBV12-3 or TRBV12-4 and TRBJ2-1; 12 bases fit TRBD2. The sequencing used PBMCs from the stem cell graft donor, collected from the stem cell graft. The sequence derives from a human donor who donated a stem cell graft to a child with acute myeloid leukemia. CDR3 DNA: TGTGCCAGCAGCCCTAGCGGGGGGGCCAATGAGCAGTTCTTC. Protein sequence: CASSPSGGANEQFF.